The 10 T cell receptor beta chains below all came from one sample that was sequenced in a study of shared clonotypes between healthy human individuals. Here immunoSEQ multiplex PCR was the method, and the copy in TCRdb shows in-frame clones only, minus some. The sample includes around 200,000 clones, 65% to 70% of them seen just once. The sequenced sample consisted of memory CD4+ T cells sorted from blood. Subset meaning: CD45RA-negative fraction. The receptors originated from a man aged 30 to 39 in good health.

This clone is a singleton in its sample. The rearrangement links TRBV11-2 to TRBJ2-3, with unresolved D. Germline V CDR1 and CDR2: SGHAT, FQNNGV. With 6 bases removed from V and 0 bases from J, the gap between germline ends came to 10 bases. This CDR3 has 14 residues. Here the CDR3 DNA reads TGTGCCAGCAGTTTTTCCGCCAGCACAGATACGCAGTATTTT. This codes for CASSFSASTDTQYF. The whole variable domain, filled in from reference TRBV11-2 and TRBJ2-3, reads EAGVAQSPRYKIIEKRQSVAFWCNPISGHATLYWYQQILGQGPKLLIQFQNNGVVDDSQLPKDRFSAERLKGVDSTLKIQPAKLEDSAVYLCASSFSASTDTQYFGPGTRLTVL.

This clone has a handful of counts. The gene calls are TRBV2 and TRBJ1-2; no clear D. The ends were cut back, 2 bases at V and 4 bases at J, with 2 bases in the middle. The CDR3 is 11 residues long. The germline V gene encodes CDR1 SNHLY and CDR2 FYNNEI. The CDR3: CASSERYGYTF. CDR3 DNA sequence: TGTGCCAGCAGTGAACGCTATGGCTACACCTTC.

The J gene is TRBJ2-2, the V gene TRBV27, with D possibly matching TRBD1 (5 bases). Trimming removed 3 bases from V and 3 bases from J, with 11 bases in between. Germline CDR1 MNHEY, CDR2 SMNVEV (reference sequence). This CDR3 comprises 15 residues. DNA of the CDR3: TGTGCCAGCAGTTTCCAGGCAGGGTACACCGGGGAGCTGTTTTTT. It translates to CASSFQAGYTGELFF.

The chain has TRBV6-5 and TRBJ1-1; no clear D. Germline V gene sequence: CDR1 MNHEY, CDR2 SVGAGI. V was pared by 2 bases and J by 11 bases, with 15 bases between. The CDR3 has 13 amino acids. The CDR3 sequence is CASSYTKSSEAFF. CDR3 sequence (DNA): TGTGCCAGCAGTTACACAAAATCCTCGGAGGCTTTCTTT.

This clone was observed a handful of times. The V and J genes are TRBV7-6 and TRBJ2-7; weak D call: TRBD2 (6 bases). Trimming stripped 10 bases from V and 7 bases from J, with 23 bases between. Germline V lookup: CDR1 SGHVS, CDR2 FNYEAQ. The CDR3 is 14 residues long. The CDR3 here is CATGPRGGAGEQYF. CDR3 DNA: TGTGCCACCGGACCGAGGGGCGGGGCGGGGGAGCAGTACTTC.

This chain joins TRBV7-6 and TRBJ1-2; 8 bases map to TRBD1. The CDR3 is made up of 15 amino acids. Germline trimming cut 5 bases from V and 3 bases from J; bases unmatched to any gene: 8. Germline V gene data show CDR1 as SGHVS and CDR2 as FNYEAQ. The CDR3 bases are TGTGCCAGCAGCCCCAATAGGGACAGGCACTATGGCTACACCTTC. As protein: CASSPNRDRHYGYTF.

The chain is built from TRBV7-6 and TRBJ2-2, with D tentatively TRBD2 (6 bases). The CDR3 sequence is 15 residues long. CDR1 and CDR2 from the germline V gene are SGHVS and FNYEAQ. With 4 bases removed from V and 2 bases from J, the gap between germline ends came to 11 bases. The CDR3 is CASSSLSGNTGELFF. As DNA, the CDR3 is TGTGCCAGCAGCTCCCTTAGCGGAAACACCGGGGAGCTGTTTTTT.

The chain couples TRBV28 to TRBJ2-3; D unclear. Per germline, CDR1 MDHEN and CDR2 SYDVKM. V was shortened by 4 bases and J by 5 bases, with 7 bases between the two germline ends. This CDR3 is 12 amino acids long. CDR3 loop: CASSSRIDTQYF. In DNA form, the CDR3 reads TGTGCCAGCAGTTCCCGAATAGATACGCAGTATTTT.

As for this clone: The junction does not match germline at one end; this may be a read error. The chain links TRBV5-1 to TRBJ2-7; D may correspond to TRBD1 or TRBD2 (5 bases each). Germline values: CDR1 SGHRS, CDR2 YFSETQ. The CDR3 is 12 residues long. The CDR3 protein is CASTLGGYEQYF. DNA for the CDR3: TGTGCCAGCACCCTTGGGGGCTACGAGCAGTACTTC.

This clone appeared once. The chain has TRBV28 and TRBJ2-1, with D possibly matching TRBD1 (6 bases). This CDR3 is built from 13 residues. Germline loops: CDR1 MDHEN, CDR2 SYDVKM. V lost 6 bases to trimming and J lost 5 bases, with 11 bases between them. CDR3 coding DNA: TGTGCCAGCAGCGAGGACAGAAACAATGAGCAGTTCTTC. It translates to CASSEDRNNEQFF.